The 20 T cell receptor beta chains below were found in one sample sequenced in a study of blood T cell repertoires in COVID-19. Profiled with immunoSEQ multiplex PCR; TCRdb holds only in-frame clones, not every one. This table has about 250,000 clones, around 85% appearing once. Source material: peripheral blood. The receptor source for this set is a man aged 80 or over with acute or convalescent COVID-19.

The chain employs TRBV15 and TRBJ2-7; 7 positions agree with TRBD1. The V gene end was trimmed by 6 bases and the J gene end by 0 bases; junction bases not matched to a gene: 11. This CDR3 comprises 16 residues. The V gene's germline CDR1 is LNHNV and CDR2 YYDKDF (reference sequence). Here the CDR3 reads CATSTNRGRSSYEQYF. The DNA of the CDR3 is TGTGCCACCAGTACCAACAGGGGTAGGAGCTCCTACGAGCAGTACTTC.

The genes are TRBV7-9 and TRBJ2-4, with 11 positions matching TRBD2. The CDR3 is 15 residues long. V lost 3 bases and J lost 4; bases outside the gene matches: 2. Germline CDR1 is SEHNR and CDR2 is FQNEAQ (reference sequence). For the CDR3, the DNA is TGTGCCAGCAGCTTCCGGACTAGCGGGAAAAACATTCAGTACTTC. Translated, it gives CASSFRTSGKNIQYF.

The CDR3 sequence is CASSSGLYGYTF. The CDR3 DNA is TGTGCCAGCAGCTCAGGGCTCTATGGCTACACCTTC. The chain links TRBV12-3 or TRBV12-4 to TRBJ1-2; tentative D call: TRBD1 (5 bases). The CDR3 length is 12 residues. Deletions cut 6 bases from V and 4 bases from J, with 9 bases between.

The chain carries TRBV19 and TRBJ2-1; TRBD2 agrees at 8 bases. CDR3 length: 14 amino acids. CDR1 is LNHDA, CDR2 SQIVND, per germline (reference sequence). Trimming cost V 6 bases and J 6 bases; bases outside gene matches: 7. CDR3 DNA sequence: TGTGCCAGTAGGGGACGCGGGGGGCCCAATGAGCAGTTCTTC. Translated: CASRGRGGPNEQFF. The full variable domain, with the rest looked up from reference TRBV19 and TRBJ2-1, is DGGITQSPKYLFRKEGQNVTLSCEQNLNHDAMYWYRQDPGQGLRLIYYSQIVNDFQKGDIAEGYSVSREKKESFPLTVTSAQKNPTAFYLCASRGRGGPNEQFFGPGTRLTVL.

The V and J genes are TRBV12-5 and TRBJ2-7, with a possible D match to TRBD1 (5 bases). Germline CDR1 LGHNT, CDR2 FRNRAP. The length of the CDR3 is 13 residues. The V end was cut by 9 bases, the J end by 0 bases, with 12 bases between. Here the CDR3 DNA reads TGTGCTAGCGGACAAGTAAACTCCTACGAGCAGTACTTC. Translation: CASGQVNSYEQYF.

The CDR3, as DNA: TGTGCTAGTGGTGCAGGGGGCGAGCCCCAGCATTTT. This codes for CASGAGGEPQHF. The chain carries TRBV12-5 and TRBJ1-5; 8 bases line up with TRBD1. Unmatched junction bases numbered 2, after V lost 5 bases and J lost 8 bases. Germline loops: CDR1 LGHNT, CDR2 FRNRAP. The CDR3 runs to 12 residues.

This clone appeared a single time. The chain couples TRBV6-4 to TRBJ2-7; TRBD1 matches 7 bases. The V segment lost 7 bases and the J segment 2 bases; nucleotides outside the gene matches: 20. In germline, CDR1 is MRHNA, CDR2 SNTAGT. The CDR3 extends over 18 amino acids. The CDR3 is CASTKWSGTEGSTYEQYF. The CDR3 DNA reads TGTGCCAGCACCAAATGGTCCGGGACAGAGGGTTCTACCTACGAGCAGTACTTC.

J is TRBJ2-1 and V is TRBV27; 14 nucleotides align to TRBD2. The CDR3 is 19 residues long. With 5 bases clipped from V and 2 bases from J, the junction kept 11 bases outside the gene matches. Germline V lookup: CDR1 MNHEY, CDR2 SMNVEV (reference sequence). DNA for the CDR3: TGTGCCAGCAGTGCCCGGCCCTGGACTAGCGGGGGGACCTACAATGAGCAGTTCTTC. Protein: CASSARPWTSGGTYNEQFF.

J is TRBJ1-4 and V is TRBV29-1; no reliable D call. Germline values: CDR1 SQVTM, CDR2 ANQGSEA. CDR3 size: 12 residues. Trimming pared 7 bases from V and 7 bases from J, leaving 13 bases between. This CDR3 reads CSAPDEGEKLFF. Written as DNA, the CDR3 is TGCAGCGCCCCGGACGAGGGTGAAAAACTGTTTTTT. The variable domain in full, with the rest retrieved from reference TRBV29-1 and TRBJ1-4, is SAVISQKPSRDICQRGTSLTIQCQVDSQVTMMFWYRQQPGQSLTLIATANQGSEATYESGFVIDKFPISRPNLTFSTLTVSNMSPEDSSIYLCSAPDEGEKLFFGSGTQLSVL.

The chain couples TRBV29-1 to TRBJ2-7; no clear D. Germline-derived CDR1 and CDR2 are SQVTM and ANQGSEA. Trimming stripped 6 bases from V and 0 bases from J, with 9 bases between. The CDR3 runs 12 residues. This chain's CDR3 is CSVWASSYEQYF. CDR3 nucleotide sequence: TGCAGCGTCTGGGCCAGCTCCTACGAGCAGTACTTC.

The J gene is TRBJ1-2, the V gene TRBV7-2; maybe TRBD1 (5 bases). Germline V gene sequence: CDR1 SGHTA, CDR2 FQGNSA. The CDR3 has 14 amino acids. The germline V and J ends were trimmed by 5 bases and 0 bases, with 10 bases remaining between them. The CDR3 DNA follows: TGTGCCAGCAGCGACAGCTCTGCTAACTATGGCTACACCTTC. Its translation: CASSDSSANYGYTF.

The chain employs TRBV6-5 and TRBJ2-7; 7 nucleotides match TRBD2. Germline assignment: CDR1 MNHEY and CDR2 SVGAGI. There are 14 residues in the CDR3. V was pared by 7 bases and J by 4 bases, with 10 bases of the junction left unmatched. For the CDR3, the DNA is TGTGCCAGCAACGAGCCGGGAGGAGCTTACGAGCAGTACTTC. This gives the protein CASNEPGGAYEQYF.

This chain links TRBV6-4 with TRBJ2-1, with 12 bases identical to TRBD2. Germline V gives CDR1 MRHNA, CDR2 SNTAGT. The CDR3 has 17 residues. V shed 0 bases, J shed 6 bases, and the junction held 6 bases outside the gene matches. The CDR3 spells CASSDSLTSGSRNEQFF. CDR3 nucleotide sequence: TGTGCCAGCAGTGACTCCCTGACTAGCGGGAGTCGCAATGAGCAGTTCTTC.

This chain connects TRBV5-1 to TRBJ1-2; D is ambiguous. V was shortened by 3 bases and J by 6 bases, with 9 bases between the two germline ends. Germline CDR1 SGHRS, CDR2 YFSETQ. CDR3 length: 12 residues. The CDR3 bases are TGCGCCAGCAGCTCTAGAGACGATGGCTACACCTTC. Its translation: CASSSRDDGYTF.

With regard to this clone: Other DNA sequences in this specimen translate into the identical CDR3. This chain uses TRBV5-1 with TRBJ2-7; maybe TRBD1 (5 bases). Deletions cut 0 bases from V and 0 bases from J, with 10 bases between. Germline assignment: CDR1 SGHRS and CDR2 YFSETQ. The CDR3 loop spans 15 amino acids. The CDR3 DNA is TGCGCCAGCAGCTTGGGAGGCCAGGGCTCCTACGAGCAGTACTTC. This sequence encodes CASSLGGQGSYEQYF.

This clone was observed a handful of times. The chain uses TRBV7-9 and TRBJ1-6, with 10 bases aligning to TRBD1. Germline CDR1 reads SEHNR; CDR2 reads FQNEAQ (reference sequence). The CDR3 sequence is 15 residues long. V was clipped by 2 bases and J by 6 bases; unmatched bases: 1. The CDR3: CASSLRDRGNSPLHF. The CDR3 region has the DNA TGTGCCAGCAGCTTACGGGACAGGGGTAATTCACCCCTCCACTTT.

The gene calls are TRBV2 and TRBJ1-5; weak D call: TRBD1 (6 bases). This CDR3 is built from 15 residues. Trimming cost V 2 bases and J 4 bases, with 12 bases left between them. Germline V gene lookup returns CDR1 SNHLY and CDR2 FYNNEI. CDR3 bases: TGTGCCAGCAGTGAACAGGGGACGGGTAATCAGCCCCAGCATTTT. Protein: CASSEQGTGNQPQHF.

V usage is TRBV7-9 and J usage is TRBJ1-2, with no clear D. Germline CDR1 and CDR2: SEHNR and FQNEAQ (reference sequence). The ends were cut back, 4 bases at V and 5 bases at J, with 17 bases in the middle. The CDR3 covers 15 residues. The DNA of the CDR3 is TGTGCCAGCAGCTCTCTACAGAACCGCGGGTATGGCTACACCTTC. Translation: CASSSLQNRGYGYTF.

This chain connects TRBV5-1 to TRBJ2-5; TRBD2 agrees at 14 bases. Germline CDR1 SGHRS, CDR2 YFSETQ. The V segment lost 4 bases and the J segment 4 bases; nucleotides outside the gene matches: 6. This CDR3 is 16 amino acids long. This CDR3 is CASSPGTSGSGETQYF. CDR3 nucleotide sequence: TGCGCCAGCAGCCCCGGGACTAGCGGGAGTGGAGAGACCCAGTACTTC.

The chain employs TRBV7-8 and TRBJ1-6, with TRBD1 as a possible D gene (6 bases). V dropped 4 bases and J dropped 7 bases, with 17 bases sitting between them. The CDR3 totals 16 residues. Germline V gene sequence: CDR1 SGHVS, CDR2 FQNEAQ. This CDR3 reads CASSSPRGRGNSPLHF. DNA of the CDR3: TGTGCCAGCAGCTCTCCGAGGGGTAGGGGGAATTCACCCCTCCACTTT.